These 32 T cell receptor beta chains were all obtained from the same sample, sequenced in a study of T cell repertoires in cytomegalovirus infection. TCRdb re-called the reads with MiXCR, one entry per CDR3 protein. Of about 490,000 distinct CDR3 sequences detected, more than 15% appear once; the ten largest clones hold roughly 25%. Sample: CD8+ T cells from PBMCs. All receptors derive from a human donor in good health (CMV status not recorded). Some clones in this sample may be carry-over from other donors' samples.

The chain has TRBV12-5 and TRBJ2-1; D unresolved. V was trimmed by 2 bases and J by 4 bases, leaving 21 bases between them. Germline lookup yields CDR1 LGHNT and CDR2 FRNRAP. The CDR3 is made up of 18 amino acids. CDR3 amino acids: CASGLPIRSVSSYNEQFF. In DNA, the CDR3 is TGTGCTAGTGGTTTGCCAATCCGAAGTGTGTCCTCATACAATGAGCAGTTCTTC.

This clonotype was picked up many times. The rearrangement links TRBV5-6 to TRBJ1-4, with TRBD1 matching 11 bases. After removal of 4 bases from V and 10 bases from J, the junction contained 9 bases not matched to a gene. CDR1 is SGHDT, CDR2 YYEEEE, per germline. CDR3 length: 15 residues. The CDR3 nucleotides are TGTGCCAGCAGCCCCTCGGGACAGGGGGTGGTAAAACTGTTTTTT. This encodes CASSPSGQGVVKLFF. Using reference TRBV5-6 and TRBJ1-4 for the parts outside the CDR3, the full variable domain is DAGVTQSPTHLIKTRGQQVTLRCSPKSGHDTVSWYQQALGQGPQFIFQYYEEEERQRGNFPDRFSGHQFPNYSSELNVNALLLGDSALYLCASSPSGQGVVKLFFGSGTQLSVL.

This clonotype was observed many times. CDR3 bases: TGTGCCAGCAGTTCCCCCAGACTAGCGGGAGCTTCCTACAATGAGCAGTTCTTC. As protein: CASSSPRLAGASYNEQFF. The chain combines TRBV28 with TRBJ2-1, with 12 bases that match TRBD2. CDR3 length: 18 residues. V lost 4 bases to trimming and J lost 1 base; unmatched junction nucleotides: 8. In germline, CDR1 is MDHEN, CDR2 SYDVKM.

This clonotype was detected once. This may be a read error: a much more frequent sequence differs by one nucleotide. The chain couples TRBV7-9 to TRBJ1-4; the D gene is possibly TRBD1 (5 bases). This CDR3 region has 15 residues. Germline V CDR1 and CDR2: SEHNR, FQNEAQ (reference sequence). In DNA, the CDR3 is TGTGCCAGCAGCCCGTACGACGACGGGGGAGAAAAACTGTATTTT. Its translation is CASSPYDDGGEKLYF.

This clonotype was found many times. V is TRBV28 and J is TRBJ2-5; 10 bases line up with TRBD2. Germline CDR1 and CDR2: MDHEN and SYDVKM. This CDR3 is 16 amino acids long. J gave up 3 bases and V 8 bases, and 12 bases lay outside the gene matches. CDR3 region: CASFRAGGPLKETQYF. The CDR3 bases are TGTGCCAGCTTCCGAGCGGGAGGGCCTCTTAAAGAGACCCAGTACTTC.

Note on this clonotype: The CDR3 end shows no conserved phenylalanine or tryptophan, and so a read error is likely. It is unclear where the CDR3 begins or ends on the DNA, so no DNA is shown, and the CDR3 is as TCRdb lists it. V gene TRBV6-9 combines with J gene TRBJ1-4; the D call TRBD1 from the table was never checked on the DNA. Germline CDR1 reads MNHGY; CDR2 reads SVAAGI. The CDR3 extends over 11 residues, inclusive of both ends. This CDR3 is CASSYPPGPLV.

This clonotype has just a few counts. The chain uses TRBV2 and TRBJ1-5; D is uncertain. The CDR3 has 15 residues. The germline CDR1 and CDR2 sequences are SNHLY and FYNNEI. Trimming left V 0 bases short and J 0 bases short, with 6 bases between. The CDR3 here is CASSEAWSSNQPQHF. The CDR3, as DNA: TGTGCCAGCAGTGAAGCGTGGAGTAGCAATCAGCCCCAGCATTTT.

The sample holds many counts of this clonotype. V usage is TRBV6-1 and J usage is TRBJ2-7; 11 bases are a match to TRBD2. Germline values: CDR1 MNHNS, CDR2 SASEGT. This CDR3 comprises 15 residues. V shed 1 base, J shed 4 bases, and the junction held 3 bases outside the gene matches. CDR3 region: CASSEDLAGGYEQYF. CDR3 nucleotides: TGTGCCAGCAGTGAAGACCTAGCGGGGGGATACGAGCAGTACTTC.

Comments on this clonotype: The junction departs from the called germline gene at one end, perhaps through a read error. The chain recombines TRBV7-2 with TRBJ1-2; 8 bases are a match to TRBD1. Germline assignment: CDR1 SGHTA and CDR2 FQGNSA. The CDR3 is 17 amino acids. DNA for the CDR3: TGTGCCAGAAGCTTAGCTGAGAGGACAGGGAGTCTTCATTGCTACACCTTC. Translating gives CARSLAERTGSLHCYTF.

This clonotype was recorded at least ten times. This chain joins TRBV15 and TRBJ2-7; tentative D call: TRBD2 (6 bases). The germline gives CDR1 LNHNV, CDR2 YYDKDF (reference sequence). The germline V and J ends were trimmed by 1 base and 3 bases, with 10 bases remaining between them. This CDR3 comprises 14 residues. CDR3 sequence (DNA): TGTGCCACCAGCAGAGGTTCGGGGGACTACGAGCAGTACTTC. This codes for CATSRGSGDYEQYF.

The J gene is TRBJ2-7, the V gene TRBV28, with a possible D match to TRBD1 (6 bases). The CDR3 length is 16 residues. With 0 bases removed from V and 4 bases from J, the gap between germline ends came to 16 bases. From germline, CDR1 is MDHEN and CDR2 SYDVKM. The CDR3 region is CASSLWAGEGMYEQYF. As DNA, the CDR3 is TGTGCCAGCAGTTTATGGGCAGGGGAAGGGATGTACGAGCAGTACTTC.

This clonotype was counted between two and nine times. The chain recombines TRBV3-1 with TRBJ2-5, with 7 bases aligning to TRBD1. The germline V gene encodes CDR1 LGHDT and CDR2 YNNKEL (reference sequence). V gave up 3 bases and J gave up 2 bases; unmatched junction bases: 6. This CDR3 is 15 amino acids long. The CDR3 nucleotides read TGTGCCAGCAGCCATCGACAGGGACATCAAGAGACCCAGTACTTC. The encoded protein is CASSHRQGHQETQYF.

The chain has TRBV9 and TRBJ1-1, with no clear D. The germline gives CDR1 SGDLS, CDR2 YYNGEE. V shed 0 bases and J shed 1 base, with 7 bases lying between them. The CDR3 has 14 amino acids. The CDR3 loop is CASSVVGKNTEAFF. CDR3 nucleotide sequence: TGTGCCAGCAGCGTAGTAGGGAAGAACACTGAAGCTTTCTTT.

This clonotype has a count of ten or more. V gene TRBV7-3 combines with J gene TRBJ2-3; D is undetermined. Germline V gene lookup returns CDR1 SGHTA and CDR2 FQGTGA. V shed 3 bases and J shed 0 bases, with 7 bases lying between them. This CDR3 comprises 14 residues. CDR3: CASSFGVSTDTQYF. In DNA form, the CDR3 reads TGTGCCAGCAGCTTTGGGGTTAGCACAGATACGCAGTATTTT.

The chain combines TRBV27 with TRBJ2-7, with 11 bases fitting TRBD2. Germline V CDR1 and CDR2: MNHEY, SMNVEV (reference sequence). V shed 3 bases, J shed 2 bases, and the junction held 6 bases outside the gene matches. This CDR3 comprises 16 residues. The CDR3 region is CASSFTSGSPPYEQYF. CDR3 sequence (DNA): TGTGCCAGCAGTTTCACTAGCGGGAGTCCTCCCTACGAGCAGTACTTC.

The V and J genes are TRBV28 and TRBJ2-4; D not resolved. The germline CDR1 and CDR2 sequences are MDHEN and SYDVKM. V lost 4 bases to trimming and J lost 4 bases, with 5 bases between them. This CDR3 has 12 residues. This CDR3 is CASSYKKNIQYF. CDR3 in DNA: TGTGCCAGCAGTTACAAGAAAAACATTCAGTACTTC.

This clonotype was observed many times. The chain recombines TRBV6-2 or TRBV6-3 with TRBJ2-2; 8 bases match TRBD2. CDR1 is MNHEY, CDR2 SVGEGT, per germline. The CDR3 contains 18 residues. The V gene end was trimmed by 0 bases and the J gene end by 4 bases; junction bases not matched to a gene: 10. The DNA of the CDR3 is TGTGCCAGCAGTTACTCGTTCAGCGGGAGATTGTTCACCGGGGAGCTGTTTTTT. Amino acids: CASSYSFSGRLFTGELFF.

This clonotype has ten or more counts. The genes are TRBV7-9 and TRBJ2-7; D unclear. The CDR3 contains 14 residues. The V gene lost 5 bases and the J gene lost 1 base, with 12 bases spanning the gap. The germline V gene encodes CDR1 SEHNR and CDR2 FQNEAQ (reference sequence). CDR3 nucleotide sequence: TGTGCCAGCAGCGCCCCGTATAAGTCCTACGAGCAGTACTTC. Its translation is CASSAPYKSYEQYF.

In its sample, this clonotype was seen a few times. The chain joins TRBV9 to TRBJ2-3; the D gene could be TRBD1 or TRBD2 (6 bases each). V shed 3 bases and J shed 1 base, with 12 bases lying between them. CDR3 length: 15 residues. The V gene's germline CDR1 is SGDLS and CDR2 YYNGEE. CDR3 sequence reads: CASSGTGGRTDTQYF. CDR3 DNA sequence: TGTGCCAGCAGCGGGACCGGGGGCCGCACAGATACGCAGTATTTT.

This clonotype has a handful of counts. J is TRBJ1-1 and V is TRBV19, with TRBD1 matching 8 bases. J lost 0 bases, V lost 8 bases, and 2 bases had no gene match. Per germline, CDR1 LNHDA and CDR2 SQIVND (reference sequence). The CDR3 totals 13 residues. The CDR3 coding sequence is TGTGCCAGTTACAGGGGGATGAACACTGAAGCTTTCTTT. Amino acids: CASYRGMNTEAFF.

This clonotype has at least ten counts. This chain uses TRBV6-5 with TRBJ2-6; D may be TRBD1 (6 bases). The germline V and J ends were trimmed by 2 bases and 3 bases, with 11 bases remaining between them. This CDR3 spans 16 amino acids. Germline CDR1 and CDR2: MNHEY and SVGAGI. CDR3 nucleotides: TGTGCCAGCAGTTACCACCAGGGGTATGGGGCCAACGTCCTGACTTTC. Translation: CASSYHQGYGANVLTF.

This clonotype showed up many times. The chain employs TRBV7-2 and TRBJ2-1; D gene unclear. V was cut by 4 bases and J by 5 bases, with 12 bases left in between. This CDR3 has 14 residues. In germline, CDR1 is SGHTA, CDR2 FQGNSA. CDR3: CASSSWPQDNEQFF. Here the CDR3 DNA reads TGTGCCAGCAGCTCCTGGCCGCAGGACAATGAGCAGTTCTTC.

This clonotype was counted at least ten times. J is TRBJ2-3 and V is TRBV7-6, with TRBD2 matching over 10 bases. This CDR3 region has 16 residues. In germline, CDR1 is SGHVS, CDR2 FNYEAQ. V trimming: 5 bases; J trimming: 1 base; junction bases outside the gene matches: 6. CDR3: CASSPRTSGGTDTQYF. CDR3 sequence (DNA): TGTGCCAGCAGCCCTCGGACTAGCGGAGGCACAGATACGCAGTATTTT.

This clonotype has a handful of counts. The chain couples TRBV30 to TRBJ1-2; TRBD1 is a possible D gene (5 bases). Germline CDR1 GTSNPN, CDR2 SVGIG (reference sequence). The CDR3 is 13 amino acids. V was shortened by 5 bases and J by 4 bases, with 14 bases between the two germline ends. The CDR3 sequence: CAWGRGGFYGYTF. The CDR3 DNA reads as TGTGCCTGGGGTCGCGGGGGTTTCTATGGCTACACCTTC.

This clonotype was detected ten times or more. The V call is TRBV7-6, the J call TRBJ2-3; 13 bases are a match to TRBD2. The CDR3 contains 16 residues. Unmatched junction bases numbered 8, after V lost 5 bases and J lost 6 bases. The germline V gene encodes CDR1 SGHVS and CDR2 FNYEAQ. CDR3 nucleotide sequence: TGTGCCAGCAGCCCAGGACTAGCGGGGGCCGCGGATACGCAGTATTTT. Protein: CASSPGLAGAADTQYF.

This clonotype came up a few times. The chain couples TRBV11-2 to TRBJ2-7, with D unclear. The CDR3 has 13 amino acids. Trimming shortened V by 2 bases and J by 0 bases, and 5 bases separated the two germline ends. Germline CDR1 and CDR2: SGHAT and FQNNGV. CDR3 bases: TGTGCCAGCAGCTTACACCTCTCCTACGAGCAGTACTTC. Protein product: CASSLHLSYEQYF.

The chain carries TRBV20-1 and TRBJ1-1; D unclear. The CDR3 extends over 15 amino acids. Trimming shortened V by 0 bases and J by 6 bases, and 17 bases separated the two germline ends. CDR1 and CDR2 from the germline V gene are DFQATT and SNEGSKA (reference sequence). CDR3: CSARDRPNLLAEAFF. The DNA for the CDR3 is TGCAGTGCTAGAGATCGACCCAACCTGCTGGCTGAAGCTTTCTTT.

This clonotype turned up a few times. V usage is TRBV10-2 and J usage is TRBJ2-1; 7 bases map to TRBD2. V gave up 9 bases and J gave up 8 bases; unmatched junction bases: 7. This CDR3 has 12 residues. Germline-derived CDR1 and CDR2 are WSHSY and SAAADI. CDR3 amino acids: CASMGGWDEQFF. The DNA of the CDR3 is TGCGCCAGTATGGGAGGGTGGGATGAGCAGTTCTTC.

This clonotype occurred many times. The chain employs TRBV12-3 or TRBV12-4 and TRBJ2-5; D gene unclear. The CDR3 consists of 14 residues. V dropped 1 base and J dropped 1 base, with 7 bases sitting between them. CDR3 loop: CASSLVGSQETQYF. The CDR3 DNA reads as TGTGCCAGCAGTTTAGTCGGGTCCCAAGAGACCCAGTACTTC.

V usage is TRBV27 and J usage is TRBJ1-2; 8 bases are a match to TRBD1. The V and J ends lost 5 bases and 9 bases, in that order; junction bases with no gene match: 8. Germline V gives CDR1 MNHEY, CDR2 SMNVEV (reference sequence). This CDR3 is built from 13 residues. This CDR3 is CASSDRGKPSYTF. In DNA form, the CDR3 reads TGTGCCAGCAGTGACAGGGGTAAACCGAGCTACACCTTC.

This clonotype came up many times. Written as DNA, the CDR3 is TGTGCCAGCACCCAACGGATGAACACTGAAGCTTTCTTT. This codes for CASTQRMNTEAFF. The chain joins TRBV28 to TRBJ1-1, with D unclear. CDR3 length equals 13 residues. V gave up 7 bases and J gave up 0 bases, with 9 bases separating them. CDR1 is MDHEN and CDR2 is SYDVKM in the germline V gene.

At least ten counts were recorded for this clonotype. The chain employs TRBV7-9 and TRBJ2-5; D uncertain. Germline V gives CDR1 SEHNR, CDR2 FQNEAQ (reference sequence). The V end lost 0 bases, the J end lost 7 bases, and 3 bases lay between the germline ends. CDR3 size: 11 residues. The CDR3 region is CASSLAGTQYF. Here the CDR3 DNA reads TGTGCCAGCAGCTTAGCGGGGACCCAGTACTTC.